This T cell receptor (beta chain) originates from a study of T cell responses to AZD1222 COVID-19 vaccine. In regard to this clone: Its antigen is still unknown.

General study results and limits: Spike regions recognized by vaccine-associated CD4 TCRs spanned the protein, led by 160-218 and 743-854. Clonal diversity was possibly underestimated, and the donors were mostly white British, with more females.

V lost 3 bases and J 7 bases, leaving 12 bases between the germline ends. The V gene's germline CDR1 is SGHAT and CDR2 FQNNGV. The CDR3 covers 14 residues. Only in-frame clones appear in the TCRdb table, and some are missing; sequencing was by immunoSEQ multiplex PCR. The sample comprises 120,000 or so clones, 91% of which are singletons, and approximately 5.9% rests with the top ten. This material consisted of peripheral blood, taken on day 0 of AZD1222 vaccination. The clonotype originates from an adult in good health. V usage is TRBV11-2 and J usage is TRBJ1-4; possibly TRBD1 for D (6 bases). The DNA for the CDR3 is TGTGCCAGCAGCTTCAGGGGCAGGGGTGAAAAACTGTTTTTT. Translated: CASSFRGRGEKLFF.